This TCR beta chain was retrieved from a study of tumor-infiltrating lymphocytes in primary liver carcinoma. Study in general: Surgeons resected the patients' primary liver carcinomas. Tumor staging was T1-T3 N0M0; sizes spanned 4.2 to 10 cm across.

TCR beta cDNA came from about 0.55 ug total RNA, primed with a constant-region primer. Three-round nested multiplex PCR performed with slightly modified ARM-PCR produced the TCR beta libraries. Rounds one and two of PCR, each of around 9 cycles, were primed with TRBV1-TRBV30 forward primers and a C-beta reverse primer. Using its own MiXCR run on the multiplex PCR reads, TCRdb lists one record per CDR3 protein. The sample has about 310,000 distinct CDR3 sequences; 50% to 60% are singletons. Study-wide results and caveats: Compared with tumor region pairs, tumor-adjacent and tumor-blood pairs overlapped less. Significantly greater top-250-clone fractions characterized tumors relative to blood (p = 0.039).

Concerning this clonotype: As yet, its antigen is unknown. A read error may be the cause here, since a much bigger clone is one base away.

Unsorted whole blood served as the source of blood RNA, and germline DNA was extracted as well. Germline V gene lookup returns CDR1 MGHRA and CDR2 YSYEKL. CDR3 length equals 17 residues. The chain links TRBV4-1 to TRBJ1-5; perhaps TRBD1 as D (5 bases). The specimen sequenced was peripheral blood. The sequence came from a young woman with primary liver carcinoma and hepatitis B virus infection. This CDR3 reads CVSSQGRQEGSYQPQHF. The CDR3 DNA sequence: TGCGTCAGCAGCCAAGGACGGCAGGAGGGGTCTTATCAGCCCCAGCATTTT.